This TCR beta chain was profiled in a study of blood T cells in healthy people across ages. Each donor was a healthy Caucasian individual from Russia, aged roughly 6 to 95. Primed by a sample-barcoded 5' primer and a J-beta primer mix, a second PCR proceeded for about 6 to 12 cycles. TCRdb reprocessed the 5' RACE reads via MiXCR and lists one record per CDR3 protein. This table holds 1.5 million or so distinct CDR3 sequences, about 45% found once. CDR3 size: 12 residues. After removal of 8 bases from V and 4 bases from J, the junction contained 4 bases not matched to a gene. Germline CDR1 reads DFQATT; CDR2 reads SNEGSKA (reference sequence). Study-level results: Among long-lived donors, naive CD4+ cells were more numerous and diversity higher than in aged donors. Naive and antigen-experienced cells were not separated, limiting conclusive comparison. With donor CMV status unknown, expanded clonotype changes were possibly confounded.

The sample holds a few counts of this clonotype. Antigen unknown. This TCR was sampled from a woman aged 18-35 years in good health. This rearrangement joins TRBV20-1 to TRBJ2-1; 8 positions match TRBD2. Sequenced material: blood. The CDR3 DNA is TGCAGTCGGGAGGGCCTTTACAATGAGCAGTTCTTC. Its protein product is CSREGLYNEQFF.